This TCR beta chain was obtained from a study of T cell changes during pregnancy in multiple sclerosis. Germline CDR1 reads MGHRA; CDR2 reads YSYEKL. V shed 1 base and J 2 bases; nucleotides not matched to a gene: 5. The CDR3 sequence is 16 residues long. This table comes from immunoSEQ multiplex PCR, and its TCRdb copy is limited to in-frame clones, with some not included. Of approximately 37,000 clones in the sample, approximately 91% were seen once. Specimen: CD8+ T cells from peripheral blood mononuclear cells, collected in the first trimester of pregnancy. The V and J genes are TRBV4-1 and TRBJ1-5; TRBD1 aligns across 7 bases. This TCR was sampled from a female donor with multiple sclerosis, enrolled in a pregnancy study. The CDR3 sequence: CASSQVRQGGNQPQHF. The DNA of the CDR3 is TGCGCCAGCAGCCAAGTGAGACAGGGCGGCAATCAGCCCCAGCATTTT.